Presented here are 14 T cell receptor beta chains from one specimen sequenced in a study of lymphopenia after photon versus proton radiotherapy. Some clones are missing from TCRdb's copy, which holds only in-frame ones; the method was immunoSEQ multiplex PCR. The sample contains about 26,000 clones, 85% of which appear only once. The sequences come from peripheral blood, collected from a patient treated with photon-based radiotherapy. The receptors originated from a man aged 25-45 years with gastric cancer.

V usage is TRBV6-5 and J usage is TRBJ2-7, with D tentatively TRBD1 or TRBD2 (5 bases each). The CDR3 is 14 amino acids. The germline CDR1 and CDR2 sequences are MNHEY and SVGAGI. Between the trimmed V and J ends, which lost 6 bases and 7 bases, there was a span of 19 bases. CDR3 in amino acids: CASSPGTWWDEQYF. CDR3 coding DNA: TGTGCCAGCAGCCCCGGGACCTGGTGGGATGAGCAGTACTTC.

The CDR3 reads CASSLADSIKLFF. CDR3 DNA sequence: TGTGCCAGCAGCTTGGCAGACAGTATAAAACTGTTTTTT. The rearrangement uses TRBV5-4 and TRBJ1-4, with D perhaps TRBD1 (5 bases). The CDR3 is made up of 13 amino acids. V was clipped by 0 bases and J by 10 bases, with 10 bases between them. Germline V gene lookup returns CDR1 SGHNT and CDR2 YYREEE (reference sequence).

The chain employs TRBV7-2 and TRBJ2-1; the match to TRBD2 covers 8 bases. The CDR3 runs 15 residues. The germline V gene encodes CDR1 SGHTA and CDR2 FQGNSA. V lost 5 bases to trimming and J lost 5 bases; unmatched junction nucleotides: 8. CDR3 DNA sequence: TGTGCCAGCAGCCCCTGGATAGCGGGAAACAATGAGCAGTTCTTC. Residues: CASSPWIAGNNEQFF. Using reference TRBV7-2 and TRBJ2-1 for the parts outside the CDR3, the full variable domain is GAGVSQSPSNKVTEKGKDVELRCDPISGHTALYWYRQSLGQGLEFLIYFQGNSAPDKSGLPSDRFSAERTGGSVSTLTIQRTQQEDSAVYLCASSPWIAGNNEQFFGPGTRLTVL.

A word on this clone: The junction and the germline gene differ at one end; a read error may be behind it. The chain is built from TRBV2 and TRBJ1-4, with 7 bases lining up with TRBD1. CDR3 length: 14 amino acids. Looked up from germline, CDR1 is SNHLY and CDR2 is FYNNEI. CDR3 DNA: TGTGCCAGCAGTCGGACAGGCCTTCTTGAAGAACTGTTTTTT. Protein sequence: CASSRTGLLEELFF.

The rearrangement links TRBV11-3 to TRBJ2-1; 11 positions match TRBD2. V lost 8 bases to trimming and J lost 8 bases; unmatched junction nucleotides: 11. Germline CDR1 SGHNT, CDR2 YENEEA. The CDR3 length is 15 residues. For the CDR3, the DNA is TGTGCCAGCGTAACTAGCGGGAGCCTAGGGGATGAGCAGTTCTTC. Its translation is CASVTSGSLGDEQFF.

This rearrangement joins TRBV6-5 to TRBJ2-7, with D unresolved. Germline CDR1 reads MNHEY; CDR2 reads SVGAGI. Trimming took 5 bases from V and 1 from J, leaving 12 bases between them. CDR3 length: 14 residues. The CDR3 nucleotides read TGTGCCAGCAGTGAAGGACGTCTATCCTACGAGCAGTACTTC. It codes for CASSEGRLSYEQYF.

The chain uses TRBV7-2 and TRBJ1-5; a weak D match, TRBD1 (5 bases). CDR3 length: 13 residues. Germline CDR1 SGHTA, CDR2 FQGNSA. V was cut by 3 bases and J by 4 bases, with 7 bases left in between. The CDR3 coding sequence is TGTGCCAGCAGCTTTCAGGGAAATCAGCCCCAGCATTTT. It encodes CASSFQGNQPQHF.

The chain is built from TRBV4-2 and TRBJ2-1; 9 bases line up with TRBD2. V lost 0 bases and J lost 5; bases outside the gene matches: 8. Per the germline V gene, CDR1 is LGHNA and CDR2 is YNFKEQ. The CDR3 is 17 amino acids. The CDR3 DNA sequence: TGTGCCAGCAGCCAAGATCTGCTAGCGGGAATCGACAATGAGCAGTTCTTC. This sequence encodes CASSQDLLAGIDNEQFF.

The J gene is TRBJ2-5, the V gene TRBV10-3; 7 bases agree with TRBD1. The CDR3 has 14 residues. Germline-derived CDR1 and CDR2 are ENHRY and SYGVKD. J gave up 5 bases and V 0 bases, and 3 bases lay outside the gene matches. This CDR3 is CAISESRGLETQYF. CDR3 coding DNA: TGTGCCATCAGTGAGTCTAGGGGGCTGGAGACCCAGTACTTC.

V gene TRBV6-5 combines with J gene TRBJ1-2; D gene unclear. Trimming stripped 3 bases from V and 7 bases from J, with 18 bases between. Per germline, CDR1 MNHEY and CDR2 SVGAGI. The CDR3 is made up of 15 amino acids. For the CDR3, the DNA is TGTGCCAGCAGTTATTCCTCGGGGATCGGTATTGGCTACACCTTC. It encodes CASSYSSGIGIGYTF.

V gene TRBV12-5 combines with J gene TRBJ2-1; 9 bases line up with TRBD1. Trimming at V came to 6 bases and at J to 8 bases, leaving 8 bases not matched to a gene. Germline loops: CDR1 LGHNT, CDR2 FRNRAP. The CDR3 length is 14 residues. The CDR3 nucleotides read TGTGCTAGTGGACCGGGACAGGGTTCGGATGAGCAGTTCTTC. This codes for CASGPGQGSDEQFF.

The rearrangement uses TRBV19 and TRBJ1-3, with no clear D. V lost 2 bases, J lost 0 bases, and 8 bases lay in between. The CDR3 extends over 15 amino acids. Germline CDR1 and CDR2: LNHDA and SQIVND (reference sequence). CDR3 protein: CASSIRPSSGNTIYF. Here the CDR3 DNA reads TGTGCCAGTAGTATACGCCCGAGCTCTGGAAACACCATATATTTT.

The chain recombines TRBV7-8 with TRBJ2-3, with unresolved D. The CDR3 length is 12 residues. Per the germline V gene, CDR1 is SGHVS and CDR2 is FQNEAQ. The V end lost 6 bases, the J end lost 1 base, and 5 bases lay between the germline ends. As DNA, the CDR3 is TGTGCCAGCAGGCTCGGCACAGATACGCAGTATTTT. Translating gives CASRLGTDTQYF.

This clone was detected once. V and J are TRBV28 and TRBJ1-6; TRBD1 aligns across 7 bases. The CDR3 totals 16 residues. V lost 6 bases to trimming and J lost 3 bases; unmatched junction nucleotides: 8. Germline V gene sequence: CDR1 MDHEN, CDR2 SYDVKM. The CDR3 DNA is TGTGCCAGCAGCCCAGGGGGAAACCGCTATAATTCACCCCTCCACTTT. It is translated as CASSPGGNRYNSPLHF.